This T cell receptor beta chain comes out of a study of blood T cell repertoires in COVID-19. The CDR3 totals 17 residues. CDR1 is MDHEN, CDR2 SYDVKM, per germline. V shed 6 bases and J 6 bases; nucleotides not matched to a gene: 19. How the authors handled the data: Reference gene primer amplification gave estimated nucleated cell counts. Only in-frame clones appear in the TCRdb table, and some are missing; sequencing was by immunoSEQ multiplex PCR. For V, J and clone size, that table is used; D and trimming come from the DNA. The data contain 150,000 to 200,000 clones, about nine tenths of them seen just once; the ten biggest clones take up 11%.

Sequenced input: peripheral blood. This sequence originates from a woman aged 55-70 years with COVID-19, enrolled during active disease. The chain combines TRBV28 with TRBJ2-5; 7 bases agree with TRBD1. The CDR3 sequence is CASSSGNLGRQGKTQYF. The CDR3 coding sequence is TGTGCCAGCAGCTCCGGAAATTTGGGGCGACAGGGAAAGACCCAGTACTTC.